This TCR beta chain is from a study of Graves' ophthalmopathy and Graves' hyperthyroidism. Beta-chain TCR CDR3 regions were amplified from RNA transcripts. HTBI primers primed a first-round RT-PCR, and a second-round multiplex PCR followed. TCRdb redid the calling of the multiplex PCR reads with MiXCR, one entry per CDR3 protein. Among about 370,000 distinct CDR3 sequences listed, roughly 15% were seen once. The length of the CDR3 is 14 residues. The germline V gene has CDR1 SEHNR and CDR2 FQNEAQ (reference sequence). In this sample, this clonotype turned up once. A junction boundary mismatches the germline segment, possibly from a read error.

The source is an adult woman with stable Graves' hyperthyroidism. This sequence joins TRBV7-9 and TRBJ1-1; 8 positions agree with TRBD1. Material: peripheral blood. For the CDR3, the DNA is TGTGCCAGCAGCTGGGACAGGCTCGACACTGAAGCTTGCTTT. This sequence encodes CASSWDRLDTEACF.